This paragraph covers one T cell receptor (beta chain) sequence. The sample holds a few counts of this clonotype. There is no known antigen for this receptor. Base qualities are not provided; no much larger clone lies one nucleotide away. The TCR beta CDR3 regions were amplified from the RNA transcripts. For the first round of RT-PCR on the TCR CDR3, the HTBI primer set was used together with the Qiagen OneStep RT-PCR kit. The libraries were constructed in a second round of multiplex PCR and then size-selected and purified. Sequencing of the libraries was done on an Illumina HiSeq2000 using paired-end 100 bp reads. Per the original workflow: SOAPnuke was used to process the raw data, removing reads that contained adapters or uncalled bases, had a mean Phred below 15, or lacked an exact match to the constant primer or identifier. High-quality paired reads were merged with COPE v1.2.5, and unique nucleotide sequences were defined as clonotypes. Clonotypes were aligned to IMGT TRBV, TRBD and TRBJ reference segments using MiTCR v1.1. The analysis included only V-J combinations with a frequency above 0.0001, which together covered around 99% of the repertoires. A TCS score was defined as the ratio of F50 (clonal expansion) to E x V (chaos), with BLOSUM62-based TCRdist applied between CDR3 peptides within each V-J. Welch's t-statistics and random forest reduced 450 to 600 V-J features to under 15, which were used in a naive Bayes classifier (R e1071). Starting from the raw public reads, TCRdb applied fastp trimming at Q25, assembled clones with MiXCR and retained in-frame beta chains. Rows with one shared CDR3 protein collapse into an entry with the most common genes and DNA. The V and J calls reflect TCRdb's pipeline rather than the authors' work. The sample records 250,000 to 300,000 distinct CDR3 sequences, more than 14% of which are singletons. The top ten clonotypes cover roughly 15% of the sample.

Hyperthyroidism patients were newly diagnosed, with disease duration under 2 months, and aged 18 to 65 years. Any patient with an uncontrolled infection, another autoimmune disease, pregnancy or lactation was excluded. Diagnoses were established on the basis of clinical symptoms, serum thyroxine and TRAb, thyroid ultrasound, and orbital computed tomography. Blood from progressor patients was drawn when they were first diagnosed with hyperthyroidism, before any ophthalmopathy symptoms appeared. PBMCs were isolated from approximately 10 ml of fresh peripheral blood by Ficoll-Paque density gradient centrifugation. Progressor patients were defined as those initially diagnosed with Graves' hyperthyroidism in whom ophthalmopathy developed during follow-up. Total RNA was extracted using Trizol reagent, and RNA quality was assessed on an Agilent 2100 Bioanalyzer. This record belongs to a study of T cells in Graves' hyperthyroidism and ophthalmopathy (dated by TCRdb to about 2019). For the study in its entirety: Peripheral blood samples were taken at initial diagnosis, before any treatment was given. TCR Vbeta CDR3 sequencing of 120 to 150 peripheral blood samples (under 45 ophthalmopathy, 70 to 85 hyperthyroidism and around 17 progressor patients) is reported in the paper. Prospective prediction of ophthalmopathy was tested in an independent validation cohort of about 19 hyperthyroidism patients and 15 to 17 patients who later progressed to ophthalmopathy. A discovery cohort of about a hundred patients, 43 with Graves' ophthalmopathy and approximately 55 with stable Graves' hyperthyroidism, was used to find distinguishing TCR V-J signatures. After sampling, hyperthyroidism patients received methimazole starting at 30 mg daily, and ophthalmopathy patients received high-dose intravenous methylprednisolone. For training and testing, the roughly 97 patients in the discovery cohort were randomly divided in a 7:3 ratio. In addition, the study compared T-cell repertoires in thyroid tissue and in blood from 6 or 7 Graves' hyperthyroidism patients.

Germline trimming amounts to 0 bases on V and 2 bases on J, with 5 as the count of junction bases outside the gene matches. The cysteine opens and the phenylalanine closes a CDR3 of 17 amino acids. The read is trimmed to its CDR3 DNA, 51 bases read in frame from base 1. The germline V gene gives CDR1 as SGHDN and CDR2 as FVKESK. On the study overall, not on this receptor specifically: During validation, the model predicted progression to ophthalmopathy a median of roughly six months ahead of onset, with approximately 71% sensitivity and about 75% specificity. In cross-validation, a model built on a 13 V-J signature told ophthalmopathy apart from stable hyperthyroidism with approximately 91% sensitivity and roughly 81% specificity, and in testing the same model reached 80%/75%. Most expanded thyroid clonotypes (frequency above 0.001) were also detected in blood, a finding suggesting that blood repertoires may reflect thyroid immune responses. Sample size was not statistically predetermined, and investigators were not blinded to group allocation.

What was sequenced was blood. The rearranged chain carries TRBV14 and TRBJ2-3; TRBD2 lines up with 10 middle nucleotides. The source is a woman between 35 and 50 years old with Graves' hyperthyroidism that later progressed to Graves' ophthalmopathy. The bases read TGTGCCAGCAGCCAAGAGCTTCTAGCGGGAGTCACAGATACGCAGTATTTT. This is translated as CASSQELLAGVTDTQYF.